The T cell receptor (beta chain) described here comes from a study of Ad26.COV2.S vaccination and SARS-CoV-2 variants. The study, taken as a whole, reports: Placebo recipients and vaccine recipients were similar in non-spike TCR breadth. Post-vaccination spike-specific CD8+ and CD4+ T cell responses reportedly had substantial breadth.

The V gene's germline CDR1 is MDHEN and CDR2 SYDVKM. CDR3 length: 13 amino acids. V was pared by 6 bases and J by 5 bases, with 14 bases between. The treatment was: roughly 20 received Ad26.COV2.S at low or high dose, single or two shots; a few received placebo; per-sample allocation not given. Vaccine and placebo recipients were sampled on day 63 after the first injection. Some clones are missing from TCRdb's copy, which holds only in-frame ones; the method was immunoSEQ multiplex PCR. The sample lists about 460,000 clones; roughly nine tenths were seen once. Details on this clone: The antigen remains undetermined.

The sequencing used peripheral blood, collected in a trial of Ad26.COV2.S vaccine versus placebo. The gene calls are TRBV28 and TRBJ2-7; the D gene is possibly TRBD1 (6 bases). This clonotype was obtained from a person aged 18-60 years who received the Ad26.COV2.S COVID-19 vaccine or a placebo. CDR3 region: CASSPGQFHEQYF. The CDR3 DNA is TGTGCCAGCAGCCCCGGACAGTTCCACGAGCAGTACTTC. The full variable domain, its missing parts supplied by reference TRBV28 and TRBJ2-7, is DVKVTQSSRYLVKRTGEKVFLECVQDMDHENMFWYRQDPGLGLRLIYFSYDVKMKEKGDIPEGYSVSREKKERFSLILESASTNQTSMYLCASSPGQFHEQYFGPGTRLTVT.